This T cell receptor beta chain was retrieved from a study of T cells in Graves' hyperthyroidism and ophthalmopathy. Authors of the study amplified TCR beta CDR3 regions from RNA transcripts. HTBI primers were employed in a first-round RT-PCR of the TCR CDR3. One entry per CDR3 protein, called by TCRdb with MiXCR from the multiplex PCR reads. The sample shows around 350,000 distinct CDR3 sequences, approximately 17% of them seen only once. Hyperthyroidism, newly diagnosed and lasting under 2 months, affected patients aged 18 to 65. Patients with uncontrolled infections, other autoimmune diseases, pregnancy or lactation were excluded. The sample, blood from the first hyperthyroidism diagnosis, precedes any ophthalmopathy symptoms. This clonotype was seen at least ten times. The CDR3 extends over 17 amino acids. CDR1 and CDR2 from the germline V gene are SGHAT and FQNNGV. The germline V and J ends were trimmed by 1 base and 1 base, with 17 bases remaining between them.

The TCR comes from a woman in her twenties or thirties with Graves' hyperthyroidism that later progressed to Graves' ophthalmopathy. Sequenced material: blood. The V and J genes are TRBV11-2 and TRBJ2-7; D not certain. The CDR3 protein is CASSLGVGRWISYEQYF. As DNA, the CDR3 is TGTGCCAGCAGCTTAGGCGTTGGCAGGTGGATTTCCTACGAGCAGTACTTC.